The TCR beta chain under discussion was sequenced for a study of sequential checkpoint blockade in melanoma. Whole-study context: Maintenance nivolumab came after either treatment sequence. TCRbeta immunosequencing was performed on DNA from roughly 90 pretreatment melanoma tumor samples. About two dozen patients had tumor biopsies before treatment and at week 13. Study conclusions and caveats: Mutational load did not correlate with tumor T-cell fraction or clonality.

As concerns this clone: Its antigen is not known.

Trimming at V came to 7 bases and at J to 2 bases, leaving 4 bases not matched to a gene. This CDR3 contains 13 residues. Germline-derived CDR1 and CDR2 are MNHGY and SAAAGT. Data came from immunoSEQ multiplex PCR; TCRdb stores just in-frame clones and leaves some out. The sample contains thousands of clones, around 20% of which appear only once. Treatment given: randomized to nivolumab then ipilimumab (arm A) or the reverse (arm B). The chain recombines TRBV6-8 with TRBJ2-5; 7 positions agree with TRBD2. The sequence came from a human donor with melanoma. The sequences come from tumor tissue (inferred from file names), collected from a patient given nivolumab and ipilimumab in sequence. CDR3 DNA sequence: TGTGCCAGCACCAACGGGGGGCAAGAGACCCAGTACTTC. This sequence encodes CASTNGGQETQYF.